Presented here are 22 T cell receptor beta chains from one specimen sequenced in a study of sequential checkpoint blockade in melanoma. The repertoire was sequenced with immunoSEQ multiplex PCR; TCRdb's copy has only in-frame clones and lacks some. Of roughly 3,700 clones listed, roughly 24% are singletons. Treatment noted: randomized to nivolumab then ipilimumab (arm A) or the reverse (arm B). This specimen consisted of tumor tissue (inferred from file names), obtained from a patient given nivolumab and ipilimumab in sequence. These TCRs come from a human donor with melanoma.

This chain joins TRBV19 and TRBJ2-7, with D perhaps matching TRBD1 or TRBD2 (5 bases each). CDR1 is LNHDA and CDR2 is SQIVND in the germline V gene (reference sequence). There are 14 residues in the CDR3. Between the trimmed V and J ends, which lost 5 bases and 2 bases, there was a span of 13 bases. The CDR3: CASSVSVGAYEQYF. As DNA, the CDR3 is TGTGCCAGTAGTGTTAGCGTGGGGGCCTACGAGCAGTACTTC. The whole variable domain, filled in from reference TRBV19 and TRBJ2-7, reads DGGITQSPKYLFRKEGQNVTLSCEQNLNHDAMYWYRQDPGQGLRLIYYSQIVNDFQKGDIAEGYSVSREKKESFPLTVTSAQKNPTAFYLCASSVSVGAYEQYFGPGTRLTVT.

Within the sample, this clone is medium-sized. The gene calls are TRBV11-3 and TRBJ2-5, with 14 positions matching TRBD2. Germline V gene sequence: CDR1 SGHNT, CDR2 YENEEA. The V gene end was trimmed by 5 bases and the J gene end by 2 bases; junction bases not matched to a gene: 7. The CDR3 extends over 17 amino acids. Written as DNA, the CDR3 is TGTGCCAGCAGCGCCGGACTAGCGGGAGGTCCACAAGAGACCCAGTACTTC. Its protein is CASSAGLAGGPQETQYF.

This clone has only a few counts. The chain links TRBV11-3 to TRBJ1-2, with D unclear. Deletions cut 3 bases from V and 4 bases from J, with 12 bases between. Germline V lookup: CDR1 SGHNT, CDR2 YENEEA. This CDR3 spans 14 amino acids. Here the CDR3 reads CASSFVQTVYGYTF. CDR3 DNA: TGTGCCAGCAGCTTTGTCCAGACCGTCTATGGCTACACCTTC.

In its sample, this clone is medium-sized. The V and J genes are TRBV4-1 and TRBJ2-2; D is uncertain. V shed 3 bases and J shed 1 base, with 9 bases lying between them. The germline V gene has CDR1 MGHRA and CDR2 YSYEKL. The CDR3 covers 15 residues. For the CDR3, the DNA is TGCGCCAGCAGCCACGATACGGGGAACACCGGGGAGCTGTTTTTT. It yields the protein CASSHDTGNTGELFF.

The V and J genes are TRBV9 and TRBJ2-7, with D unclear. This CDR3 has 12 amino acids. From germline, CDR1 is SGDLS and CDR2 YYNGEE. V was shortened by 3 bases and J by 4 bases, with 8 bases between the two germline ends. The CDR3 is CASSELGYEQYF. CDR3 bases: TGTGCCAGCAGCGAACTGGGTTACGAGCAGTACTTC.

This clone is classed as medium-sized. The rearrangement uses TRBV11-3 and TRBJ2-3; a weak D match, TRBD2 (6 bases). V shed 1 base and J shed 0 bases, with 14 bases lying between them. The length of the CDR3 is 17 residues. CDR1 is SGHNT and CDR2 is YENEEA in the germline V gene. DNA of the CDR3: TGTGCCAGCAGCTTAGGGGTCGGGGGACCTAGCACAGATACGCAGTATTTT. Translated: CASSLGVGGPSTDTQYF.

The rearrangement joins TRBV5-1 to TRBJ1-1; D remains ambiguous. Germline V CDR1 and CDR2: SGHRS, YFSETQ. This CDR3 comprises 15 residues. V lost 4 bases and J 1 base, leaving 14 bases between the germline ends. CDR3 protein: CASSGGMGWNTEAFF. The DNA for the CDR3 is TGCGCCAGCAGCGGAGGCATGGGCTGGAACACTGAAGCTTTCTTT. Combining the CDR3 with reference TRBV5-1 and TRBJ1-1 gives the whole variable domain KAGVTQTPRYLIKTRGQQVTLSCSPISGHRSVSWYQQTPGQGLQFLFEYFSETQRNKGNFPGRFSGRQFSNSRSEMNVSTLELGDSALYLCASSGGMGWNTEAFFGQGTRLTVV.

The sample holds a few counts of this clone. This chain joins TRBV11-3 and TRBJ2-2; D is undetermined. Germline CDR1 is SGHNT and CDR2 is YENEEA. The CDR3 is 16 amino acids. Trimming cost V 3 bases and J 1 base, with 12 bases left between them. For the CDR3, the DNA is TGTGCCAGCAGCTTGGGCCTTAGACGGAACACCGGGGAGCTGTTTTTT. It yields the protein CASSLGLRRNTGELFF.

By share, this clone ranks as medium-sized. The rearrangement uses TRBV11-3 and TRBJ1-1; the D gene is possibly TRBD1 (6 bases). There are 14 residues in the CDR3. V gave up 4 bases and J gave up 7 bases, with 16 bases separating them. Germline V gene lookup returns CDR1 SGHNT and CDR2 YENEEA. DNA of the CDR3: TGTGCCAGCAGCTCCCTGGGGCGGGGGCTTGAAGCTTTCTTT. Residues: CASSSLGRGLEAFF.

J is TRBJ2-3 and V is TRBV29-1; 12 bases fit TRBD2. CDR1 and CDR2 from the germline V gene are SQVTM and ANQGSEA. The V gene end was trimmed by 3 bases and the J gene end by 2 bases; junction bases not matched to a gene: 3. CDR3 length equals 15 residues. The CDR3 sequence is CSVETSGGHTDTQYF. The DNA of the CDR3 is TGCAGCGTTGAGACTAGCGGGGGCCACACAGATACGCAGTATTTT.

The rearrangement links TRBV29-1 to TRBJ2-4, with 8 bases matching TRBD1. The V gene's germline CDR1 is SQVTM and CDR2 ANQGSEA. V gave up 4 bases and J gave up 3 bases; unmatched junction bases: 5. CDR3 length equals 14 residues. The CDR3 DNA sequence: TGCAGCGTTGGTGGACAGGGCTACAAAAACATTCAGTACTTC. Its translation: CSVGGQGYKNIQYF.

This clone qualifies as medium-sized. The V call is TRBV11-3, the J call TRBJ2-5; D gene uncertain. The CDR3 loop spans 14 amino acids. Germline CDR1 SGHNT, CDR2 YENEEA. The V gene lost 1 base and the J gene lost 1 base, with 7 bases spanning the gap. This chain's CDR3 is CASSLGRPQETQYF. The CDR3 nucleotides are TGTGCCAGCAGCTTAGGACGGCCCCAAGAGACCCAGTACTTC.

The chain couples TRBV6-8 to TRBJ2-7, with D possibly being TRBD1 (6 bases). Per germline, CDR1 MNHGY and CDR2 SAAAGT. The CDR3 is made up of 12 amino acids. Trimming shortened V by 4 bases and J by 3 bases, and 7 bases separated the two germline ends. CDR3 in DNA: TGTGCCAGCAGTTCACAGGGCTACGAGCAGTACTTC. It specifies CASSSQGYEQYF.

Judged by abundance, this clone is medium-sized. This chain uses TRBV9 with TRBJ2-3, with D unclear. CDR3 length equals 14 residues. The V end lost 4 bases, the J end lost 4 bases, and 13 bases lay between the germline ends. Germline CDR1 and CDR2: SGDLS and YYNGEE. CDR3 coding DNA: TGTGCCAGCAGCTTAGCCGTGCTACCAGATACGCAGTATTTT. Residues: CASSLAVLPDTQYF.

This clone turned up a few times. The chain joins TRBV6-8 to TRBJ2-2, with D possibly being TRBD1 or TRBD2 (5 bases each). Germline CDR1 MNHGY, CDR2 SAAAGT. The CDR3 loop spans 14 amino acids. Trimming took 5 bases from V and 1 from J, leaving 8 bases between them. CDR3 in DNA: TGTGCCAGCAGTCGGGACGGGAACACCGGGGAGCTGTTTTTT. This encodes CASSRDGNTGELFF.

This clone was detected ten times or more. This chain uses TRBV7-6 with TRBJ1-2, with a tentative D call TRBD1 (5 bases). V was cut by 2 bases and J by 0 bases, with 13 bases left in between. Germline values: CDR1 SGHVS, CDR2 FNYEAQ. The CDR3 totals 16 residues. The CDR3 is CASSLYGGGANYGYTF. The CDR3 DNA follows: TGTGCCAGCAGCTTATATGGGGGGGGAGCTAACTATGGCTACACCTTC.

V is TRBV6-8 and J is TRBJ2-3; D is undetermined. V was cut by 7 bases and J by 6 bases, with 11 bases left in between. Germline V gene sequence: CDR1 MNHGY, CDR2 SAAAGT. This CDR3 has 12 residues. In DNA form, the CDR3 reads TGTGCCAGCACCTCCATCGGGGATACGCAGTATTTT. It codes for CASTSIGDTQYF.

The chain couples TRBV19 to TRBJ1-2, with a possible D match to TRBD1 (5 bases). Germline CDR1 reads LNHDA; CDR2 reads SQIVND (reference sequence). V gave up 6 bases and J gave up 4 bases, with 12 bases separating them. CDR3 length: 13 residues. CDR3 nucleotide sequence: TGTGCCAGTAGCCGGGACGGTCTCTATGGCTACACCTTC. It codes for CASSRDGLYGYTF.

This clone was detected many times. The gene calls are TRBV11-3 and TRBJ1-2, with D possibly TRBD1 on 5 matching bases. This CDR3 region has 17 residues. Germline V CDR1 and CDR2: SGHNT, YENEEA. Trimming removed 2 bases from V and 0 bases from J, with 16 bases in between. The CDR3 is CASSLRGPSSANYGYTF. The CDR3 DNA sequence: TGTGCCAGCAGCTTAAGGGGCCCTTCCTCCGCTAACTATGGCTACACCTTC.

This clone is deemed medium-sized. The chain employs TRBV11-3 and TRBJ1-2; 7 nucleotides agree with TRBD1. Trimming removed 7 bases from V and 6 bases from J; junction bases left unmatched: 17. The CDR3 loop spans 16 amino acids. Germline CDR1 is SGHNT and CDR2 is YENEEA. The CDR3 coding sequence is TGTGCCAGCACCAGAACCACTACCGGGACAGACAATGGCTACACCTTC. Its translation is CASTRTTTGTDNGYTF.

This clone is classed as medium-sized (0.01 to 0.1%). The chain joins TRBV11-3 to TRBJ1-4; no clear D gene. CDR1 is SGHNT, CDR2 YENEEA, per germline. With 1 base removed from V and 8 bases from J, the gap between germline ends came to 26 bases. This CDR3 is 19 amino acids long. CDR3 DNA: TGTGCCAGCAGCTTAGGGCATGGTACAGCGTGGTTGATCGGGGAAAAACTGTTTTTT. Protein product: CASSLGHGTAWLIGEKLFF.

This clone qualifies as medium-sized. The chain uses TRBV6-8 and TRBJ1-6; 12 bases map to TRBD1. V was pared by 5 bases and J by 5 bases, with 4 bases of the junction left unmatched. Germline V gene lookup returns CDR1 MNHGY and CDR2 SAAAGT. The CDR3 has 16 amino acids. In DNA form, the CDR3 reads TGTGCCAGCAGTGCTGGGACAGGGGGCCATAATTCACCCCTCCACTTT. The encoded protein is CASSAGTGGHNSPLHF.